This T cell receptor beta chain was captured in a study of T cell responses to AZD1222 COVID-19 vaccine. The table came from immunoSEQ multiplex PCR; TCRdb's copy has only in-frame clones and leaves some out. Of 100,000 or so clones listed, roughly nine tenths are singletons. The CDR3 sequence is 15 residues long. V dropped 0 bases and J dropped 1 base, with 7 bases sitting between them. The origin of this receptor is an adult in good health. Sequenced here: peripheral blood, sampled on day 0 of AZD1222 vaccination. The V and J genes are TRBV23-1 and TRBJ1-5, with D unresolved. TRBV23-1 belongs to the ORF category, with a function that is uncertain. This CDR3 is CASSQSNGSNQPQHF. In nucleotides, the CDR3 is TGCGCCAGCAGTCAATCGAACGGCAGCAATCAGCCCCAGCATTTT.